This T cell receptor beta chain was captured in a study of blood T cells in healthy people across ages. Notes on the study in general: Older individuals had lower TCR beta diversity per million T cells (the decline was roughly linear). There was a strong correlation between TCR beta diversity and naive T cell percentage.

Deletions cut 6 bases from V and 7 bases from J, with 15 bases between. The CDR3 covers 13 residues. The germline V gene encodes CDR1 ENHRY and CDR2 SYGVKD. There are a few counts of this clonotype. Its antigen is undetermined. Combining a sample-barcoded 5' primer with a J-beta primer mix, a second PCR ran for about 7 to 11 cycles. TCRdb reprocessed the 5' RACE reads via MiXCR and lists one record per CDR3 protein. The table records some 700,000 distinct CDR3 sequences, 22% of them present only once. The specimen sequenced was blood. The chain is built from TRBV10-3 and TRBJ1-1; a possible D gene is TRBD1 (6 bases). The receptor was isolated from a man in his sixties or seventies in good health. The CDR3 DNA reads as TGTGCCATCAGGGAACAGGGTAGGGTTGAAGCTTTCTTT. Residues: CAIREQGRVEAFF.